This is a list of T cell receptor beta chains from one sample in a study of blood T cells in healthy people across ages. TCRdb independently ran MiXCR on the 5' RACE reads; one entry per CDR3 protein. Among over 1,500,000 distinct CDR3 sequences, roughly two fifths were seen once, and the ten largest hold under 25%. The sequencing sample was made of blood. Receptor source: a human donor in good health. The CDR3 runs from the conserved cysteine through the conserved F or W. A D gene is named only where the DNA matches it firmly. Clone size is stated in some rows and not others, as once, few, many or a class when expanded.

once,NA,TRBV6-5,TRBJ1-2,TGTGCCAGCAGTTACTCGATTTGGTCGGTCTATGGCTACACCTTC,CASSYSIWSVYGYTF
NA,NA,TRBV29-1,TRBJ2-3,TGCAGCGCAATGAGACAGGGGAGGGTAGATACGCAGTATTTT,CSAMRQGRVDTQYF
few,NA,TRBV7-9,TRBJ2-5,TGTGCCAGCAGAATGGGGGCGGAGTACCAAGAGACCCAGTACTTC,CASRMGAEYQETQYF
few,NA,TRBV28,TRBJ2-7,TGTGCCAGCAGTTTATACGATGGGGCAGGGCAGTACTTC,CASSLYDGAGQYF
few,NA,TRBV28,TRBJ2-7,TGTGCCAGCAGTCCGACATTGAGGGGCGAGCAGTACTTC,CASSPTLRGEQYF
NA,NA,TRBV25-1,TRBJ1-1,TGTGCCAGTCCTTCCCCAAGTGAAGCTTTCTTT,CASPSPSEAFF
NA,NA,TRBV2,TRBJ2-4,TGTGCCAGCAGTGATTTTGGGGGAGAGTACTTC,CASSDFGGEYF
many,TRBD1,TRBV7-2,TRBJ2-5,TGTGCCAGCATCCTAACCGGGACAGGGGGCTTTGGAAAGACCCAGTACTTC,CASILTGTGGFGKTQYF
NA,TRBD2,TRBV9,TRBJ2-3,TGTGCCAGCAGCGTCCCAGCGGGGGTTTCAGATACGCAGTATTTT,CASSVPAGVSDTQYF
few,NA,TRBV6-5,TRBJ1-1,TGTGCCAGCAGTTACAACTATAATTTCGGATCTGAAGCTTTCTTT,CASSYNYNFGSEAFF
NA,NA,TRBV11-3,TRBJ1-1,TGTGCCAGCAGGTTAACAGAAATGAACACTGAAGCTTTCTTT,CASRLTEMNTEAFF
NA,TRBD1,TRBV12-3/TRBV12-4,TRBJ1-4,TGTGCCAGCAGTAGCACCCCACTTTCCAGGGGGGAAAAACTGTTTTTT,CASSSTPLSRGEKLFF
NA,TRBD1,TRBV2,TRBJ2-5,TGTGCCAGCAGCATGGACAGGCCACCGGAGACCCAGTACTTC,CASSMDRPPETQYF
NA,NA,TRBV27,TRBJ1-2,TGTGCCAGCAGTTTACAGGGAGCCTATAGCTACACCTTC,CASSLQGAYSYTF
NA,TRBD1,TRBV20-1,TRBJ2-5,TGCAGTGCCCACCATAGGACAGGACAAGAGACCCAGTACTTC,CSAHHRTGQETQYF
few,TRBD1,TRBV6-2/TRBV6-3,TRBJ1-1,TGTGCCAGCGGTCAGGGGGCAATCACTGAAGCTTTCTTT,CASGQGAITEAFF
NA,NA,TRBV28,TRBJ2-1,TGTGCCAGCAGTCCGTACTGGACCGTGGAAGACGGTGAGCAGTTCTTC,CASSPYWTVEDGEQFF
NA,NA,TRBV6-2/TRBV6-3,TRBJ1-1,TGTGCCAGCAGTTACGGGGGGCGCGGCGTCACTGAAGCTTTCTTT,CASSYGGRGVTEAFF
NA,NA,TRBV7-2,TRBJ2-5,TGTGCCAGCAGCTTTAGGGAAGGAGGGACCCAGTACTTC,CASSFREGGTQYF
few,NA,TRBV10-3,TRBJ1-2,TGTGCCATCAGTGAAACAGGAGATTCTAACTATGGCTACACCTTC,CAISETGDSNYGYTF
few,TRBD2,TRBV13,TRBJ2-5,TGTGCCAGCAGCCATCGGGGGGACTCTCAAGAGACCCAGTACTTC,CASSHRGDSQETQYF
NA,NA,TRBV20-1,TRBJ1-2,TGCAGTGCTAGCCAGACTATGCGGTACACCTTC,CSASQTMRYTF
few,NA,TRBV25-1,TRBJ2-7,TGTGCCAGCAACCCCCCACAGGGTTACGAGCAGTACTTC,CASNPPQGYEQYF
NA,TRBD1,TRBV10-3,TRBJ1-1,TGTGCCATCAGTGAGAGAGGGGGACAGAACGCCGCGAACACTGAAGCTTTCTTT,CAISERGGQNAANTEAFF
NA,NA,TRBV7-8,TRBJ2-7,TGTGCCAGCAGATCTAACAGGGAGAGCTCCTACGAGCAGTACTTC,CASRSNRESSYEQYF
NA,NA,TRBV5-1,TRBJ1-2,TGCGCCAGCAGCCTAGGCCCCCCAGGTCAAGCGTCCAACTATGGCTACACCTTC,CASSLGPPGQASNYGYTF
NA,NA,TRBV20-1,TRBJ2-3,TGCAGTGCTTCCGGACTGATGAGTTCCACAGATACGCAGTATTTT,CSASGLMSSTDTQYF
few,NA,TRBV20-1,TRBJ1-1,TGCAGTGCTAGGACAGGTTTGGGGACTGAAGCTTTCTTT,CSARTGLGTEAFF
NA,NA,TRBV29-1,TRBJ2-2,TGCAGCGTTGGAGAAGGCGTGAAGGCCGGGGAGCTGTTTTTT,CSVGEGVKAGELFF
NA,TRBD1,TRBV6-2/TRBV6-3,TRBJ1-2,TGTGCCAGCAGTTACGGAACCAGGGGGCGCGGCTATGGCTACACCTTC,CASSYGTRGRGYGYTF
NA,TRBD1,TRBV7-2,TRBJ2-1,TGTGCCAGCAGCTTAGTGGGGACAGTCTATGAGCAGTTCTTC,CASSLVGTVYEQFF
NA,NA,TRBV5-1,TRBJ2-7,TGCGCCAGCAGCCCGCGGACGGGCCCCGTCGAGCAGTACTTC,CASSPRTGPVEQYF
NA,NA,TRBV9,TRBJ2-3,TGTGCCAGCAGCGGGGGGGACAGCACAGATACGCAGTATTTT,CASSGGDSTDTQYF
NA,NA,TRBV18,TRBJ2-1,TGTGCCAGCTCACCATTCAAGGGGGGCAATAATGAGCAGTTCTTC,CASSPFKGGNNEQFF
many,TRBD1,TRBV7-2,TRBJ2-5,TGTGCCAGCAGGACAGGGGGACAAGAGACCCAGTACTTC,CASRTGGQETQYF
NA,NA,TRBV9,TRBJ2-2,TGTGCCAGCAGCGTAGGCGGGTACCTCACCGGGGAGCTGTTTTTT,CASSVGGYLTGELFF
few,TRBD2,TRBV7-2,TRBJ2-3,TGTGCCAGCAGCTTAGTAGCGGGGACTCCCACAGATACGCAGTATTTT,CASSLVAGTPTDTQYF
NA,NA,TRBV6-6,TRBJ1-4,TGTGCCAGCAGTTATTGGTCACAGGGAACGGGCGAAAAACTGTTTTTT,CASSYWSQGTGEKLFF
few,NA,TRBV14,TRBJ1-2,TGTGCCAGCAGCCATCAGGAGAGCCCTAGCTATGGCTACACCTTC,CASSHQESPSYGYTF
many,TRBD1,TRBV6-1,TRBJ1-1,TGCGCCAGCAGCCCGGGACAGGGGGCTAACACTGAAGCTTTCTTT,CASSPGQGANTEAFF
few,TRBD2,TRBV6-6,TRBJ2-7,TGTGCCAGCAGAGATAGCGGGCGAAGCTCCTACGAGCAGTACTTC,CASRDSGRSSYEQYF
few,NA,TRBV7-2,TRBJ1-2,TGTGCCAGCAGCTCCCGATCATCCGGTTATGGCTACACCTTC,CASSSRSSGYGYTF
NA,TRBD2,TRBV15,TRBJ2-1,TGTGCCACCAGCAGAGATCTAGCGGGGGGGCTCAATGAGCAGTTCTTC,CATSRDLAGGLNEQFF
NA,TRBD1,TRBV9,TRBJ1-2,TGTGCCAGCAGCGAGGGACAGGGAGACTATGGCTACACCTTC,CASSEGQGDYGYTF
few,NA,TRBV28,TRBJ2-3,TGTGCCAGCAGTTCTCCCCTCGGTGATACGCAGTATTTT,CASSSPLGDTQYF
NA,NA,TRBV29-1,TRBJ1-2,TGCAGCGCACCAGGTGCGGGGCCAAACTATGGCTACACCTTC,CSAPGAGPNYGYTF
NA,NA,TRBV7-2,TRBJ1-2,TGTGCCAGCAGCATCGGGGGCGACTATGGCTACACCTTC,CASSIGGDYGYTF
few,NA,TRBV20-1,TRBJ2-5,TGCAGTGCCACGACAGACCTCCAAGAGACCCAGTACTTC,CSATTDLQETQYF
few,TRBD1,TRBV12-3/TRBV12-4,TRBJ2-1,TGTGCCAGCAACATTCTAGGACAGGACAATGAGCAGTTCTTC,CASNILGQDNEQFF
few,TRBD1,TRBV29-1,TRBJ2-7,TGCAGCGTCTATCGGGACAGGGGTTACGAGCAGTACTTC,CSVYRDRGYEQYF
NA,TRBD2,TRBV9,TRBJ2-7,TGTGCCAGCAGCACTAGCGGGGGGACTACCTACGAGCAGTACTTC,CASSTSGGTTYEQYF
NA,NA,TRBV4-1,TRBJ2-4,TGCGCCAGCAGCCAGGGCCCCCCGAAACAGGGCAGCAAAAACATTCAGTACTTC,CASSQGPPKQGSKNIQYF
NA,NA,TRBV20-1,TRBJ1-2,TGCAGTGCAAGACCGGTCACCCACTATGGCTACACCTTC,CSARPVTHYGYTF
few,TRBD1,TRBV13,TRBJ2-7,TGTGCCAGCAGCCCTAGACAGGGGTCTATCTACGAGCAGTACTTC,CASSPRQGSIYEQYF